These 26 T cell receptor beta chains originate from one sample sequenced in a study of T-cell reconstitution after alpha-beta-depleted transplantation in children. The authors prepared the TCRbeta library with unique molecular identifiers. TCRdb re-analysed the PCR reads in MiXCR, keeping a single row per CDR3 protein. The repertoire holds a few hundred thousand distinct CDR3 sequences, with over 8% as singletons. Sequences were derived from PBMCs from the stem cell graft donor, sampled from the stem cell graft. Source of these receptors: a human donor who donated a stem cell graft to a child with SCID.

This clonotype was counted a few times. The chain is built from TRBV12-3 or TRBV12-4 and TRBJ1-3, with a possible D match to TRBD1 (5 bases). V dropped 6 bases and J dropped 4 bases, with 7 bases sitting between them. CDR3 length: 12 residues. The CDR3 DNA follows: TGTGCCAGCAGGGGGACCGGAAACACCATATATTTT. As protein: CASRGTGNTIYF.

The table lists this clonotype with a few counts. Here the CDR3 reads CASSQPTLAGGIYEQFF. The CDR3 nucleotides read TGTGCCAGCAGCCAACCGACCTTAGCGGGGGGGATCTATGAGCAGTTCTTC. The chain couples TRBV4-2 to TRBJ2-1; 11 bases align to TRBD2. The V segment lost 2 bases and the J segment 8 bases; nucleotides outside the gene matches: 11. This CDR3 contains 17 residues. The germline gives CDR1 LGHNA, CDR2 YNFKEQ.

This chain uses TRBV2 with TRBJ2-3, with 7 bases that match TRBD2. The CDR3 contains 14 residues. The germline CDR1 and CDR2 sequences are SNHLY and FYNNEI. V lost 5 bases to trimming and J lost 2 bases; unmatched junction nucleotides: 4. CDR3 loop: CASSSGANTDTQYF. The DNA for the CDR3 is TGTGCCAGCAGTAGCGGGGCAAACACAGATACGCAGTATTTT.

The genes are TRBV20-1 and TRBJ2-1, with a weak D call TRBD1 (6 bases). This CDR3 comprises 13 residues. Germline loops: CDR1 DFQATT, CDR2 SNEGSKA (reference sequence). The ends were cut back, 3 bases at V and 5 bases at J, with 11 bases in the middle. CDR3 protein: CSARRQGHNEQFF. Here the CDR3 DNA reads TGCAGTGCTAGGCGGCAGGGGCACAATGAGCAGTTCTTC.

This clonotype was counted ten times or more. The chain combines TRBV9 with TRBJ2-7; 7 bases are shared with TRBD2. CDR3 length equals 15 residues. CDR1 is SGDLS and CDR2 is YYNGEE in the germline V gene. The V and J ends lost 0 bases and 0 bases, in that order; junction bases with no gene match: 3. Here the CDR3 reads CASSVAGGVSYEQYF. The CDR3 region has the DNA TGTGCCAGCAGCGTAGCGGGGGGAGTCTCCTACGAGCAGTACTTC. The variable domain in full, completed from reference TRBV9 and TRBJ2-7, reads DSGVTQTPKHLITATGQRVTLRCSPRSGDLSVYWYQQSLDQGLQFLIQYYNGEERAKGNILERFSAQQFPDLHSELNLSSLELGDSALYFCASSVAGGVSYEQYFGPGTRLTVT.

This clonotype appeared a few times. The chain recombines TRBV20-1 with TRBJ2-7; TRBD1 matches at 10 bases. V shed 6 bases, J shed 3 bases, and the junction held 5 bases outside the gene matches. The CDR3 runs to 13 residues. Germline V CDR1 and CDR2: DFQATT, SNEGSKA (reference sequence). CDR3 coding DNA: TGCAGTGCCCCGGGACAGGGGTACTACGAGCAGTACTTC. It is translated as CSAPGQGYYEQYF.

The gene calls are TRBV10-3 and TRBJ1-4; D is unclear. This CDR3 spans 13 amino acids. Germline V gene data show CDR1 as ENHRY and CDR2 as SYGVKD. V lost 8 bases, J lost 0 bases, and 7 bases lay in between. The CDR3 loop is CAIGVTTNEKLFF. CDR3 nucleotide sequence: TGTGCCATCGGGGTGACAACTAATGAAAAACTGTTTTTT.

This clonotype was detected a few times. The chain recombines TRBV2 with TRBJ1-1; D might be TRBD1 (6 bases). Trimming shortened V by 10 bases and J by 2 bases, and 14 bases separated the two germline ends. Germline values: CDR1 SNHLY, CDR2 FYNNEI. There are 13 residues in the CDR3. As DNA, the CDR3 is TGTGCCACCCGAGGACAGCTTAACACTGAAGCTTTCTTT. It codes for CATRGQLNTEAFF. Supplemented by reference TRBV2 and TRBJ1-1, the full variable domain reads EPEVTQTPSHQVTQMGQEVILRCVPISNHLYFYWYRQILGQKVEFLVSFYNNEISEKSEIFDDQFSVERPDGSNFTLKIRSTKLEDSAMYFCATRGQLNTEAFFGQGTRLTVV.

In its sample, this clonotype was seen many times. J is TRBJ1-3 and V is TRBV3-1, with a tentative D call TRBD1 (5 bases). Germline values: CDR1 LGHDT, CDR2 YNNKEL (reference sequence). The V gene lost 7 bases and the J gene lost 3 bases, with 7 bases spanning the gap. The CDR3 loop spans 12 amino acids. CDR3 sequence reads: CASTRGGNTIYF. CDR3 sequence (DNA): TGTGCCAGCACAAGGGGTGGAAACACCATATATTTT.

V gene TRBV12-3 or TRBV12-4 combines with J gene TRBJ1-1; 11 bases agree with TRBD1. V dropped 6 bases and J dropped 1; count of bases not matched to a gene: 7. This CDR3 is built from 16 residues. The DNA for the CDR3 is TGTGCCAGCAGCCCTGGACAGGGGGCGTGGAACACTGAAGCTTTCTTT. This sequence encodes CASSPGQGAWNTEAFF.

The rearrangement links TRBV6-1 to TRBJ2-3, with TRBD2 matching over 10 bases. Germline lookup yields CDR1 MNHNS and CDR2 SASEGT. The CDR3 is 17 amino acids. V lost 6 bases, J lost 8 bases, and 17 bases stayed unmatched. The CDR3 spells CASSHGERGGPRVTQYF. DNA of the CDR3: TGTGCCAGCAGCCACGGCGAGCGGGGGGGCCCACGAGTTACGCAGTATTTT.

This clonotype has more than one count but fewer than ten. The chain couples TRBV21-1 to TRBJ2-7; no DNA check was done on the table's D call, TRBD1. TRBV21-1 is a listed pseudogene. The CDR3 has 12 amino acids. The DNA for the CDR3 is TGTGCCAGCAGCAAAACAGGGGGCGAGCAGTACTTC. This codes for CASSKTGGEQYF.

This clonotype appeared a few times. This chain connects TRBV20-1 to TRBJ2-7; D unresolved. The V gene's germline CDR1 is DFQATT and CDR2 SNEGSKA (reference sequence). The V end lost 1 base, the J end lost 2 bases, and 6 bases lay between the germline ends. This CDR3 has 12 residues. The CDR3 spells CSARVQAYEQYF. DNA of the CDR3: TGCAGTGCTAGAGTGCAGGCCTACGAGCAGTACTTC.

This clonotype occurred a few times. The chain joins TRBV28 to TRBJ2-4; 11 bases fit TRBD1. The CDR3 is made up of 12 amino acids. Trimming at V came to 4 bases and at J to 16 bases, leaving 6 bases not matched to a gene. Looked up from germline, CDR1 is MDHEN and CDR2 is SYDVKM. The DNA for the CDR3 is TGTGCCAGCAGTTCCCGGGACAGGGGGAGATACTTC. Amino acid sequence: CASSSRDRGRYF.

There are many counts of this clonotype. The rearrangement joins TRBV5-5 to TRBJ2-4; no clear D. The CDR3 is 12 amino acids. Germline CDR1 and CDR2: SGHKS and YYEKEE (reference sequence). The V end was cut by 0 bases, the J end by 7 bases, with 5 bases between. CDR3 loop: CASSLVENIQYF. The CDR3 nucleotides read TGTGCCAGCAGCTTGGTAGAGAACATTCAGTACTTC. Variable domain in full (rest from reference TRBV5-5 and TRBJ2-4): DAGVTQSPTHLIKTRGQQVTLRCSPISGHKSVSWYQQVLGQGPQFIFQYYEKEERGRGNFPDRFSARQFPNYSSELNVNALLLGDSALYLCASSLVENIQYFGAGTRLSVL.

The genes are TRBV7-3 and TRBJ2-2; 8 bases are a match to TRBD1. Losses at the gene ends were 5 bases for V and 0 bases for J; bases not matched to a gene: 8. Germline CDR1 and CDR2: SGHTA and FQGTGA. CDR3 length equals 17 residues. The CDR3 reads CASSPTSDRANTGELFF. CDR3 nucleotide sequence: TGTGCCAGCAGCCCCACCTCGGACAGGGCGAACACCGGGGAGCTGTTTTTT.

This clonotype was detected only a few times. The rearrangement links TRBV5-1 to TRBJ1-1; D is uncertain. V was pared by 0 bases and J by 5 bases, with 8 bases between. Looked up from germline, CDR1 is SGHRS and CDR2 is YFSETQ. CDR3 length: 13 amino acids. The CDR3 is CASSLGLATEAFF. The CDR3 DNA reads TGCGCCAGCAGCTTGGGCCTTGCGACTGAAGCTTTCTTT.

The CDR3 region has the DNA TGCGCCAGCAGCCAAGATGGGGGCGGGGGGTCTTACAATGAGCAGTTCTTC. This translates into CASSQDGGGGSYNEQFF. The chain couples TRBV4-1 to TRBJ2-1; 8 bases are a match to TRBD2. Germline V gene sequence: CDR1 MGHRA, CDR2 YSYEKL. This CDR3 is 17 amino acids long. V lost 0 bases and J lost 4; bases outside the gene matches: 8.

This clonotype has just one count. The genes are TRBV10-3 and TRBJ2-3, with TRBD2 identical over 12 bases. Germline V gene data show CDR1 as ENHRY and CDR2 as SYGVKD. The CDR3 has 16 amino acids. V lost 7 bases, J lost 3 bases, and 8 bases stayed unmatched. CDR3 DNA: TGTGCCATCACAGAACTAGCGGGGGGCCAGACAGATACGCAGTATTTT. Translating it yields CAITELAGGQTDTQYF.

V usage is TRBV6-4 and J usage is TRBJ1-5; 10 positions match TRBD1. Germline V lookup: CDR1 MRHNA, CDR2 SNTAGT. CDR3 length: 16 amino acids. V was pared by 4 bases and J by 5 bases, with 8 bases of the junction left unmatched. CDR3 sequence (DNA): TGTGCCAGCAGTGCTAGACAGGGGGCGCGGGATCAGCCCCAGCATTTT. It is translated as CASSARQGARDQPQHF.

This clonotype was observed a few times. The chain carries TRBV12-3 or TRBV12-4 and TRBJ2-1; no clear D. The CDR3 extends over 13 amino acids. Deletions cut 3 bases from V and 6 bases from J, with 9 bases between. The CDR3, as DNA: TGTGCCAGCAGTTTTGGCTCGTTCAATGAGCAGTTCTTC. Translated: CASSFGSFNEQFF.

This clonotype appeared a few times. The CDR3 sequence: CASSLEGTPNSPLHF. The DNA for the CDR3 is TGTGCCAGCAGCTTAGAAGGGACGCCGAATTCACCCCTCCACTTT. The V and J genes are TRBV7-8 and TRBJ1-6, with a weak D call TRBD1 (5 bases). V gave up 1 base and J gave up 7 bases, with 11 bases separating them. The CDR3 is 15 residues long. Per the germline V gene, CDR1 is SGHVS and CDR2 is FQNEAQ.

This clonotype was observed a few times. The V gene is TRBV10-3, the J gene TRBJ1-1, with 9 bases lining up with TRBD1. The CDR3 sequence is 13 residues long. Germline V CDR1 and CDR2: ENHRY, SYGVKD. The V gene end was trimmed by 10 bases and the J gene end by 2 bases; junction bases not matched to a gene: 5. This CDR3 is CANKQGANTEAFF. In DNA, the CDR3 is TGTGCCAACAAACAGGGGGCAAACACTGAAGCTTTCTTT.

By share of the sample, this clonotype is medium-sized. The chain is built from TRBV5-1 and TRBJ1-1, with D possibly being TRBD1 (5 bases). Germline values: CDR1 SGHRS, CDR2 YFSETQ. The CDR3 loop spans 15 amino acids. Between the trimmed V and J ends, which lost 6 bases and 5 bases, there was a span of 20 bases. CDR3 sequence reads: CASTRRDRPGTEAFF. CDR3 nucleotide sequence: TGCGCCAGCACCCGACGGGACCGTCCTGGGACTGAAGCTTTCTTT.

The V gene is TRBV11-2, the J gene TRBJ1-1, with D unresolved. CDR1 is SGHAT and CDR2 is FQNNGV in the germline V gene. The CDR3 covers 14 residues. Trimming removed 0 bases at V and 5 bases at J, with 10 bases between. CDR3 sequence reads: CASSLDPPRTEAFF. In DNA form, the CDR3 reads TGTGCCAGCAGCTTAGATCCCCCGAGGACTGAAGCTTTCTTT.

This clonotype was seen more than once but under ten times. The V and J genes are TRBV12-3 or TRBV12-4 and TRBJ1-5, with D perhaps TRBD1 (5 bases). CDR3 length: 14 amino acids. Trimming cost V 4 bases and J 7 bases, with 14 bases left between them. The DNA of the CDR3 is TGTGCCAGCAGTTCCGGACAAGTAGGGCAGCCCCAGCATTTT. Residues: CASSSGQVGQPQHF.